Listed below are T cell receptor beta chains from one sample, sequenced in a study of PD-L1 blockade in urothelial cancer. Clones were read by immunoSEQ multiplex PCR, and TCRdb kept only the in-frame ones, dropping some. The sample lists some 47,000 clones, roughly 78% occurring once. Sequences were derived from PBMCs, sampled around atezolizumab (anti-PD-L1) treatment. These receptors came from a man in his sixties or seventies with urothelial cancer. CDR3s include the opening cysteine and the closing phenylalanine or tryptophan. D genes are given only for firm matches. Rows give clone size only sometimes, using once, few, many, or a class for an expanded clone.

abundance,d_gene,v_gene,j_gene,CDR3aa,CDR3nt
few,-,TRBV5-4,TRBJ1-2,CASRREGTYGYTF,TGTGCCAGCAGGCGGGAGGGGACCTATGGCTACACCTTC
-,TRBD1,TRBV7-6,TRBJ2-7,CASSTQGASEQYF,TGTGCCAGCAGCACACAGGGGGCAAGCGAGCAGTACTTC
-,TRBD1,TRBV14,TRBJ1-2,CASSQDRSRGSRSYTF,TGTGCCAGCAGCCAAGATCGGAGCAGGGGGTCGCGAAGCTACACCTTC
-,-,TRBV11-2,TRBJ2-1,CASSLYPVEPYNEQFF,TGTGCCAGCAGCTTGTATCCGGTAGAACCTTACAATGAGCAGTTCTTC
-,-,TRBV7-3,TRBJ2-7,CASSLRHGGYEQYF,TGTGCCAGCAGCTTACGGCACGGAGGGTACGAGCAGTACTTC
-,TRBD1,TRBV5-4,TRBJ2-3,CASSLRTGGTDTQYF,TGTGCCAGCAGCTTGAGGACAGGGGGGACAGATACGCAGTATTTT
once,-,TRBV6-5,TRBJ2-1,CASSSGGRTWDNEQFF,TGTGCCAGCAGTTCCGGGGGGCGGACATGGGACAATGAGCAGTTCTTC
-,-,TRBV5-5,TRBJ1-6,CASSAGDGSSYNSPLHF,TGTGCCAGCAGCGCAGGGGACGGAAGCTCCTATAATTCACCCCTCCACTTT
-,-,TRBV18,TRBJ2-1,CASSGPGQPNNEQFF,TGTGCCAGCTCCGGGCCCGGACAGCCTAACAATGAGCAGTTCTTC
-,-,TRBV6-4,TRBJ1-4,CASSPTKGGEKLFF,TGTGCCAGCAGTCCGACAAAAGGAGGTGAAAAACTGTTTTTT
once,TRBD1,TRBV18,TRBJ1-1,CASSQGQGGTEAFF,TGTGCCAGCTCACAGGGACAGGGTGGGACTGAAGCTTTCTTT
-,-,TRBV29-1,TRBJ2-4,CSAAEGTGRKNIQYF,TGCAGCGCTGCTGAGGGGACTGGGCGCAAAAACATTCAGTACTTC
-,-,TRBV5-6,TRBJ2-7,CASSPSGRGKNEQYF,TGTGCCAGCAGCCCATCCGGGCGGGGAAAGAACGAGCAGTACTTC
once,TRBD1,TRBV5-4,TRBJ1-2,CASSLLGTGYYGYTF,TGTGCCAGCAGTCTTCTCGGGACAGGGTACTATGGCTACACCTTC
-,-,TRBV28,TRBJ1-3,CASSRGGSGNTIYF,TGTGCCAGCAGTAGGGGGGGCTCTGGAAACACCATATATTTT
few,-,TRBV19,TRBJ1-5,CASSMSSNQPQHF,TGTGCCAGTAGTATGTCGTCCAATCAGCCCCAGCATTTT
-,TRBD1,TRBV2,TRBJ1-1,CASSPGGGYTEAFF,TGTGCCAGCAGTCCAGGGGGCGGCTACACTGAAGCTTTCTTT
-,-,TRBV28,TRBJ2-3,CASSFSSDTQYF,TGTGCCAGCAGTTTTTCATCAGATACGCAGTATTTT
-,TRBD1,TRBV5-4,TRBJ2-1,CASSLGDRVYNEQFF,TGTGCCAGCAGCTTGGGGGACAGGGTCTACAATGAGCAGTTCTTC
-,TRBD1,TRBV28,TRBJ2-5,CASSRRTGGEETQYF,TGTGCCAGCAGTAGACGGACAGGGGGCGAGGAGACCCAGTACTTC
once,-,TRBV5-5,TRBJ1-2,CASSGNALGADGYTF,TGTGCCAGCAGCGGGAACGCTCTAGGGGCCGATGGCTACACCTTC
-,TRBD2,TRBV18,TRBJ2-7,CASSPERPSGTYEQYF,TGTGCCAGCTCACCGGAAAGGCCTAGCGGGACTTACGAGCAGTACTTC
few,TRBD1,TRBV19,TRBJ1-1,CASSAGTGTEAFF,TGTGCCAGTAGTGCCGGGACAGGGACTGAAGCTTTCTTT
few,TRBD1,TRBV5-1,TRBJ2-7,CASSLTGVEQYF,TGCGCCAGCAGCTTGACAGGGGTTGAGCAGTACTTC
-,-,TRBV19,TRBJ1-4,CASSLRGRDRKLFF,TGTGCCAGTAGTCTCCGAGGGAGGGATCGAAAACTGTTTTTT
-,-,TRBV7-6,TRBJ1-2,CASSSPGNYGYTF,TGTGCCAGCAGCTCGCCGGGAAACTATGGCTACACCTTC
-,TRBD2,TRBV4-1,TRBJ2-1,CASSYSGRLAGGNEQFF,TGCGCCAGCAGCTACTCTGGACGGCTAGCGGGGGGGAATGAGCAGTTCTTC
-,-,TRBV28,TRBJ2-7,CASSLGGRHEQYF,TGTGCCAGCAGTTTGGGGGGGCGCCACGAGCAGTACTTC
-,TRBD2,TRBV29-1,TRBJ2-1,CSVVRLAGPNEQFF,TGCAGCGTTGTTAGACTAGCGGGACCCAATGAGCAGTTCTTC
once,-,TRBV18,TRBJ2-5,CASSPQGETQYF,TGTGCCAGCTCCCCGCAGGGTGAGACCCAGTACTTC
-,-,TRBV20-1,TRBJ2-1,CSAHGGNEQFF,TGCAGTGCTCACGGGGGAAATGAGCAGTTCTTC
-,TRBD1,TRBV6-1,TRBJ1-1,CASGRQGNTEAFF,TGTGCCAGCGGCAGACAGGGAAACACTGAAGCTTTCTTT
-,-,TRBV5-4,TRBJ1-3,CASSLAGRGNTIYF,TGTGCCAGCAGCCTAGCGGGTCGGGGAAACACCATATATTTT
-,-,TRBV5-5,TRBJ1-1,CASSLVGRSTEAFF,TGTGCCAGCAGCTTGGTAGGGAGAAGCACTGAAGCTTTCTTT
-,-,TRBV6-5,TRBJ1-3,CASSRAGRAGNTIYF,TGTGCCAGCAGTCGCGCGGGGCGCGCTGGAAACACCATATATTTT
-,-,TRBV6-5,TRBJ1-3,CASSLTRHSGNTIYF,TGTGCCAGCAGTCTGACAAGACACTCTGGAAACACCATATATTTT
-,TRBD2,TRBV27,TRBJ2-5,CASSLTSGRGYQETQYF,TGTGCCAGCAGTTTGACTAGCGGGAGGGGGTACCAAGAGACCCAGTACTTC
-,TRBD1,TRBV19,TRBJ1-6,CASSPTRTGNSPLHF,TGTGCCAGTAGTCCTACGAGGACAGGTAATTCACCCCTCCACTTT
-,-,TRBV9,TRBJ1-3,CASRGSAGNTIYF,TGTGCCAGCCGAGGGTCTGCTGGAAACACCATATATTTT
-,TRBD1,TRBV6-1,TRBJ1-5,CASSVRGGGNQPQHF,TGTGCCAGCAGTGTGAGAGGGGGCGGCAATCAGCCCCAGCATTTT
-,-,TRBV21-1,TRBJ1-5,CASSKEGQEGQPQHF,TGTGCCAGCAGCAAAGAGGGACAGGAGGGGCAGCCCCAGCATTTT
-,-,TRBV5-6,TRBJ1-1,CASSLQGSMNTEAFF,TGTGCCAGCAGCTTACAGGGTTCTATGAACACTGAAGCTTTCTTT
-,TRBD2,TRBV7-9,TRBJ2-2,CASSLSGRAYGNTGELFF,TGTGCCAGCAGCTTGAGCGGGAGGGCCTATGGTAACACCGGGGAGCTGTTTTTT
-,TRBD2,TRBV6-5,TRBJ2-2,CASSRDGRAGGELFF,TGTGCCAGCAGCCGGGACGGGAGGGCTGGCGGGGAGCTGTTTTTT
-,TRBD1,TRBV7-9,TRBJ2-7,CASSSLGTAYEQYF,TGTGCCAGCAGCTCCCTCGGGACAGCCTACGAGCAGTACTTC